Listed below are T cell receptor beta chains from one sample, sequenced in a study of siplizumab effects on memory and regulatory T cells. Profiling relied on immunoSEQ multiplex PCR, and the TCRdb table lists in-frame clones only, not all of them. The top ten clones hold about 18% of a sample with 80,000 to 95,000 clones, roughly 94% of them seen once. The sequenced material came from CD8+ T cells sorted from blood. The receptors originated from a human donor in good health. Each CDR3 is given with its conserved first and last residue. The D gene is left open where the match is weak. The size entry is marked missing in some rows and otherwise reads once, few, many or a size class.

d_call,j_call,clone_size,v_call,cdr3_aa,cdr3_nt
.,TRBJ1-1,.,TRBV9,CASSVATSLGVNTEAFF,TGTGCCAGCAGCGTAGCTACAAGTCTGGGGGTGAACACTGAAGCTTTCTTT
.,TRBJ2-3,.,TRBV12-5,CASGFGATDTQYF,TGTGCTAGTGGTTTCGGAGCCACAGATACGCAGTATTTT
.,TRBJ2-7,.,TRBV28,CASSGDTSYEQYF,TGTGCCAGCAGTGGTGACACTTCCTACGAGCAGTACTTC
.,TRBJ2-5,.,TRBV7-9,CASSFNRPIETQYF,TGTGCCAGCAGCTTTAATCGACCGATAGAGACCCAGTACTTC
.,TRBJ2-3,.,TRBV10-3,CAISESTNTDTQYF,TGTGCCATCAGTGAGTCGACCAACACAGATACGCAGTATTTT
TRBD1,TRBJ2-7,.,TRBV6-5,CASSSQGASYEQYF,TGTGCCAGCAGTTCGCAGGGGGCCTCCTACGAGCAGTACTTC
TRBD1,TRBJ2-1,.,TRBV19,CASSMAGGNEQFF,TGTGCCAGTAGTATGGCAGGGGGCAATGAGCAGTTCTTC
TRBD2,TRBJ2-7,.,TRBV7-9,CASRPTGTNNYEQYF,TGTGCCAGCAGGCCAACCGGGACTAATAACTACGAGCAGTACTTC
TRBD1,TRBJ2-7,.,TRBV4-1,CASSQRTGWTHEQYF,TGCGCCAGCAGCCAAAGGACAGGCTGGACCCACGAGCAGTACTTC
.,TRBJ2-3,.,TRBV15,CATSNLVGTDTQYF,TGTGCCACCAGCAATCTTGTAGGCACAGATACGCAGTATTTT
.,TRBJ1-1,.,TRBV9,CASSPGGSAMNTEAFF,TGTGCCAGCAGTCCCGGGGGCTCTGCGATGAACACTGAAGCTTTCTTT
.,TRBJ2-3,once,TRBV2,CASRPSDTQYF,TGTGCCAGCAGACCGTCAGATACGCAGTATTTT
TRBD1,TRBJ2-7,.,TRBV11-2,CASSLDMGQGAAEQYF,TGTGCCAGCAGCTTAGATATGGGCCAGGGGGCGGCCGAGCAGTACTTC
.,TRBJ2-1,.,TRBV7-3,CASSYGDEQFF,TGTGCCAGCAGCTACGGGGATGAGCAGTTCTTC
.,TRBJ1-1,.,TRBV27,CASSLYSGNTEAFF,TGTGCCAGCAGTTTATATTCTGGGAACACTGAAGCTTTCTTT
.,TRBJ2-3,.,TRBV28,CASKVGLRTDTQYF,TGTGCCAGCAAAGTCGGCCTTCGCACAGATACGCAGTATTTT
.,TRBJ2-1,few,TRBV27,CASSPGPGEYNEQFF,TGTGCCAGCAGTCCAGGGCCGGGGGAATACAATGAGCAGTTCTTC
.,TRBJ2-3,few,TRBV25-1,CASSDLAFTDTQYF,TGTGCCAGCAGTGATCTAGCGTTCACAGATACGCAGTATTTT